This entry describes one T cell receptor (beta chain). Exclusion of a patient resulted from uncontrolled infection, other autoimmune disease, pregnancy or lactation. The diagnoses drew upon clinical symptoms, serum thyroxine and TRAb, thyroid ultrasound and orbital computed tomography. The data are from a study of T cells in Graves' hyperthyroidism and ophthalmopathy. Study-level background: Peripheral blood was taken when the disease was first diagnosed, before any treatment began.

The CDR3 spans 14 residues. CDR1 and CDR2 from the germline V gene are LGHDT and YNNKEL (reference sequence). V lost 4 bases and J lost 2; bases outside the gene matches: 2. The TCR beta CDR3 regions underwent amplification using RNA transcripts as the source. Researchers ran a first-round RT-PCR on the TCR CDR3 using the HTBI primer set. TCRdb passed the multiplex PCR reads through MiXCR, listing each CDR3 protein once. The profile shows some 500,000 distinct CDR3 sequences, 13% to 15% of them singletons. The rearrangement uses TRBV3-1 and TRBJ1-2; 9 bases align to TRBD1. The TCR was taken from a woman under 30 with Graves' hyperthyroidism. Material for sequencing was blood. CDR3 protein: CASSRGQGNYGYTF. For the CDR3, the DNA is TGTGCCAGCAGCCGAGGACAGGGGAACTATGGCTACACCTTC. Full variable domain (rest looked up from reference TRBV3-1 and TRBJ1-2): DTAVSQTPKYLVTQMGNDKSIKCEQNLGHDTMYWYKQDSKKFLKIMFSYNNKELIINETVPNRFSPKSPDKAHLNLHINSLELGDSAVYFCASSRGQGNYGYTFGSGTRLTVV.